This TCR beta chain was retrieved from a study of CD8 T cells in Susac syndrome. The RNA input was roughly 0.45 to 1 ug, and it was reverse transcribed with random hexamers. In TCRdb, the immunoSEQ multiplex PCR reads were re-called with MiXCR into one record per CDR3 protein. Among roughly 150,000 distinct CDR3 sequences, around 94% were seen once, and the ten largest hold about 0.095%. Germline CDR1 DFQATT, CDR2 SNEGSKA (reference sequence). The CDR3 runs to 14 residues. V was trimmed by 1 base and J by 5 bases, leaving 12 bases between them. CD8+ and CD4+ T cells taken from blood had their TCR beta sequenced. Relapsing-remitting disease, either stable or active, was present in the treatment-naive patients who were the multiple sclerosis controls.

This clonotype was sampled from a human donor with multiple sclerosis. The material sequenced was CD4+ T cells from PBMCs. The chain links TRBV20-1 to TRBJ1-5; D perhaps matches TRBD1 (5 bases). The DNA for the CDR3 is TGCAGTGCTAGAGTCGGCCAGGGCTATCAGCCCCAGCATTTT. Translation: CSARVGQGYQPQHF.